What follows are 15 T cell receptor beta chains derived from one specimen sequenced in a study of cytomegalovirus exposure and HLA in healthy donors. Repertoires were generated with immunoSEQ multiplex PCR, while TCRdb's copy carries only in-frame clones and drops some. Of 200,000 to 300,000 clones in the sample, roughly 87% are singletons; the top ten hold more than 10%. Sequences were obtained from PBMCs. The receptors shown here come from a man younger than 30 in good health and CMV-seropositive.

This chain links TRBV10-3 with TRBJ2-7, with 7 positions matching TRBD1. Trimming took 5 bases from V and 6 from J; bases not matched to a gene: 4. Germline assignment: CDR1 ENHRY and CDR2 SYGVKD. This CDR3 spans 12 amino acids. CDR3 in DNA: TGTGCCATCAGTCGTGGACAGGCCGAGCAGTACTTC. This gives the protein CAISRGQAEQYF.

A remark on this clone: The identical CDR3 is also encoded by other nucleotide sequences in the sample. The CDR3 sequence is CASSEFYEQYF. CDR3 in DNA: TGTGCCAGCAGTGAATTTTACGAGCAGTACTTC. The gene calls are TRBV6-1 and TRBJ2-7; no clear D. Germline V gives CDR1 MNHNS, CDR2 SASEGT. The CDR3 loop spans 11 amino acids. Trimming took off 2 bases at V and 4 bases at J, with 3 bases between the two ends.

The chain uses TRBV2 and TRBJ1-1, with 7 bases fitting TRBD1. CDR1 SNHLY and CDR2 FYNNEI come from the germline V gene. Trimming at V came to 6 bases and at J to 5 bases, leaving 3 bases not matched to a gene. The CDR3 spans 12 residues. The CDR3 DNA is TGTGCCAGCAGCCCAGGGGGGACTGAAGCTTTCTTT. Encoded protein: CASSPGGTEAFF.

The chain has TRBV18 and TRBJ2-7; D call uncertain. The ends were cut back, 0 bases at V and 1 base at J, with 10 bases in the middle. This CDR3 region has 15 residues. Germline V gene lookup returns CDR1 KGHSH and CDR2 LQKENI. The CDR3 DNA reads TGTGCCAGCTCACCACCGTCTCTAGGATCCTACGAGCAGTACTTC. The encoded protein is CASSPPSLGSYEQYF. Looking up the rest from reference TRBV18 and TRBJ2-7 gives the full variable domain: NAGVMQNPRHLVRRRGQEARLRCSPMKGHSHVYWYRQLPEEGLKFMVYLQKENIIDESGMPKERFSAEFPKEGPSILRIQQVVRGDSAAYFCASSPPSLGSYEQYFGPGTRLTVT.

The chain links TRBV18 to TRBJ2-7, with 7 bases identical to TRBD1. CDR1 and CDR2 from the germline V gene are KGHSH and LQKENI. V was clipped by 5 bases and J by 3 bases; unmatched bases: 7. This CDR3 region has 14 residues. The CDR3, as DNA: TGTGCCAGCTCAGGGTCGACAGGGAACTACGAGCAGTACTTC. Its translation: CASSGSTGNYEQYF.

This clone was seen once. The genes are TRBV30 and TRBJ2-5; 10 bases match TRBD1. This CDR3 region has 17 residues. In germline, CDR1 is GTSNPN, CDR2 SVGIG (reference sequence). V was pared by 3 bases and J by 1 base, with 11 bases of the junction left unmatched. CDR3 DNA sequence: TGTGCCTGGAGGGCCGGGACAGGGGAAACCGGCCAAGAGACCCAGTACTTC. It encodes CAWRAGTGETGQETQYF.

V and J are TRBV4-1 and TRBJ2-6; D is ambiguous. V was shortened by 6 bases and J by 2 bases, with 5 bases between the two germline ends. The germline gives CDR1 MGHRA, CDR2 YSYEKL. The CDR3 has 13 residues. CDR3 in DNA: TGCGCCAGCAGGCAAACTGGGGCCAACGTCCTGACTTTC. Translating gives CASRQTGANVLTF.

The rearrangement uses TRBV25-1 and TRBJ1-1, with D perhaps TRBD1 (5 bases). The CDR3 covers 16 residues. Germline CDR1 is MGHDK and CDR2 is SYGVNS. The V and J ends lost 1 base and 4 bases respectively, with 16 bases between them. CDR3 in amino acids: CASSELGQGIGTEAFF. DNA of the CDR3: TGTGCCAGCAGTGAATTGGGGCAGGGAATAGGCACTGAAGCTTTCTTT.

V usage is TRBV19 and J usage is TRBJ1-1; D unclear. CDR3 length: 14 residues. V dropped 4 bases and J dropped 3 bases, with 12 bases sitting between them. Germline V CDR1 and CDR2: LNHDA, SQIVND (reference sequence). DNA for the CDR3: TGTGCCAGTAGTACCGGGGTGGAGGACACTGAAGCTTTCTTT. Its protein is CASSTGVEDTEAFF. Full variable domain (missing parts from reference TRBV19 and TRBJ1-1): DGGITQSPKYLFRKEGQNVTLSCEQNLNHDAMYWYRQDPGQGLRLIYYSQIVNDFQKGDIAEGYSVSREKKESFPLTVTSAQKNPTAFYLCASSTGVEDTEAFFGQGTRLTVV.

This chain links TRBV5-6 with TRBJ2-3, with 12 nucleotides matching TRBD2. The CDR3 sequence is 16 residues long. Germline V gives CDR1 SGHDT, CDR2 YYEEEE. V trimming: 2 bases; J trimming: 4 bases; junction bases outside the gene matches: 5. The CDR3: CASSFLASGRADTQYF. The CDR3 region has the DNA TGTGCCAGCAGCTTCCTCGCTAGCGGGAGGGCAGATACGCAGTATTTT. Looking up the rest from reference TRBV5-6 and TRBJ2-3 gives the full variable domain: DAGVTQSPTHLIKTRGQQVTLRCSPKSGHDTVSWYQQALGQGPQFIFQYYEEEERQRGNFPDRFSGHQFPNYSSELNVNALLLGDSALYLCASSFLASGRADTQYFGPGTRLTVL.

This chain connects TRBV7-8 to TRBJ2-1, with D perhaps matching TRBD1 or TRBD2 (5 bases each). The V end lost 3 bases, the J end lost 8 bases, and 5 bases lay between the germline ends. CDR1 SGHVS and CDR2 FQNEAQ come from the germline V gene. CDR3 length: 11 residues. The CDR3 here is CASSLGDEQFF. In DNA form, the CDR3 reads TGTGCCAGCAGCTTGGGGGATGAGCAGTTCTTC.

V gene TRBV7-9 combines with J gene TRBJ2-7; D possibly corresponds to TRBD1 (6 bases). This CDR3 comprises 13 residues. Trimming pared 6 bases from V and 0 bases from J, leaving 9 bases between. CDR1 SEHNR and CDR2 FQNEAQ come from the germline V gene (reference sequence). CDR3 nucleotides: TGTGCCAGCAGTCGGGACAACTCCTACGAGCAGTACTTC. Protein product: CASSRDNSYEQYF.

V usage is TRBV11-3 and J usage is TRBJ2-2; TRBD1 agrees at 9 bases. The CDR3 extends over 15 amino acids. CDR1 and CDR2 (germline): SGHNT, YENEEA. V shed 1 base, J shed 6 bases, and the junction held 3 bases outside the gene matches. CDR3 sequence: CASSLGGTGSGELFF. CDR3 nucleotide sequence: TGTGCCAGCAGCTTAGGGGGGACAGGGTCCGGGGAGCTGTTTTTT. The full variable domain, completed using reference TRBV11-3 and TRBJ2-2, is EAGVVQSPRYKIIEKKQPVAFWCNPISGHNTLYWYLQNLGQGPELLIRYENEEAVDDSQLPKDRFSAERLKGVDSTLKIQPAELGDSAVYLCASSLGGTGSGELFFGEGSRLTVL.

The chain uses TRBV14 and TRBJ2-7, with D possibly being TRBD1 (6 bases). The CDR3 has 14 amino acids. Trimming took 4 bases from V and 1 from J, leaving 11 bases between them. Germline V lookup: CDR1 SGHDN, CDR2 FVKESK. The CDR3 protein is CASSPPGASYEQYF. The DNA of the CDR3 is TGTGCCAGCAGCCCCCCAGGGGCGTCCTACGAGCAGTACTTC.

CDR3 region: CASNRPDEETQYF. The DNA for the CDR3 is TGTGCCAGCAACCGACCGGACGAAGAGACCCAGTACTTC. The V and J genes are TRBV5-6 and TRBJ2-5; the D is unclear. The germline V gene encodes CDR1 SGHDT and CDR2 YYEEEE. This CDR3 has 13 residues. Trimming took off 6 bases at V and 3 bases at J, with 12 bases between the two ends.